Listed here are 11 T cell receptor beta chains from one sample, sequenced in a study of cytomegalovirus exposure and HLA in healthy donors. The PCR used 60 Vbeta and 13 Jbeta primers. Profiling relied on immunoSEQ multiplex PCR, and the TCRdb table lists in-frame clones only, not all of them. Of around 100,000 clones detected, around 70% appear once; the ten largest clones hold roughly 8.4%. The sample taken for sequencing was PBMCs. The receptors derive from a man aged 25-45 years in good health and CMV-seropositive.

In DNA, the CDR3 is TGTGCCAGCAGCGTAGTAGACTATCCCATGTCGGGTGAGCAGTACTTC. Translating gives CASSVVDYPMSGEQYF. The V call is TRBV9, the J call TRBJ2-7; the D gene is possibly TRBD2 (5 bases). V lost 0 bases and J lost 7, with 20 bases in between. From germline, CDR1 is SGDLS and CDR2 YYNGEE. The CDR3 contains 16 residues.

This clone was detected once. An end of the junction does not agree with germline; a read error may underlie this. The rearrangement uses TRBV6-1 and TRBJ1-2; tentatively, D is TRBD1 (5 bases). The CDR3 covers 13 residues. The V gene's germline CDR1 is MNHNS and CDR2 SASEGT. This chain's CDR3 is CASSARQTGGHTF. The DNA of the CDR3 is TGTGCCAGCAGCGCAAGACAGACTGGTGGCCACACCTTC.

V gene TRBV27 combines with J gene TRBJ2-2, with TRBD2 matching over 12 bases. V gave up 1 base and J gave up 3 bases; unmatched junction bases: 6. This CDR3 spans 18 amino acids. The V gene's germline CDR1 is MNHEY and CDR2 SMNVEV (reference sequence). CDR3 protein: CASSLFSSGRADTGELFF. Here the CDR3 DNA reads TGTGCCAGCAGTTTATTCTCTAGCGGGAGGGCGGACACCGGGGAGCTGTTTTTT.

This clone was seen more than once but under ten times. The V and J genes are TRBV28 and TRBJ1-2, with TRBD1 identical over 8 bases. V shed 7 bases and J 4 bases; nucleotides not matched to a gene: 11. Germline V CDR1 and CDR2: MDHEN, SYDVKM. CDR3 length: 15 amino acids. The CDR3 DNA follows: TGTGCCAGCATCCCTGGACAGGGCGGGTTCTATGGCTACACCTTC. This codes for CASIPGQGGFYGYTF.

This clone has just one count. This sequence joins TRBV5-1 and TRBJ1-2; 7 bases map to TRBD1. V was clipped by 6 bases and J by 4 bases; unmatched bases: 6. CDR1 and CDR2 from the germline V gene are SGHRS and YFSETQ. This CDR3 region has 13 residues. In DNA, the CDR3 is TGCGCCAGCACCCAGGGACAGACCTATGGCTACACCTTC. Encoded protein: CASTQGQTYGYTF. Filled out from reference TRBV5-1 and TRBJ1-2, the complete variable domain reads KAGVTQTPRYLIKTRGQQVTLSCSPISGHRSVSWYQQTPGQGLQFLFEYFSETQRNKGNFPGRFSGRQFSNSRSEMNVSTLELGDSALYLCASTQGQTYGYTFGSGTRLTVV.

As DNA, the CDR3 is TGTGCCAGCAGACCCGGACAGGGGCTAGCTTTCTTT. Encoded protein: CASRPGQGLAFF. The chain links TRBV28 to TRBJ1-1; 9 positions match TRBD1. V was clipped by 6 bases and J by 10 bases; unmatched bases: 6. The CDR3 consists of 12 residues. CDR1 is MDHEN and CDR2 is SYDVKM in the germline V gene.

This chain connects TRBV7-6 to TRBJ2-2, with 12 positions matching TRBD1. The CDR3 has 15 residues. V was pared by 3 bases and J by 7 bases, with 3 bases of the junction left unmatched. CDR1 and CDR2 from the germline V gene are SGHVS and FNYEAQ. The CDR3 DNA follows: TGTGCCAGCAGCTTGGGACAGGGGGCCCACGGGGAGCTGTTTTTT. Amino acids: CASSLGQGAHGELFF. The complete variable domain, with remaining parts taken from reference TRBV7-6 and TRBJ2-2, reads GAGVSQSPRYKVTKRGQDVALRCDPISGHVSLYWYRQALGQGPEFLTYFNYEAQQDKSGLPNDRFSAERPEGSISTLTIQRTEQRDSAMYRCASSLGQGAHGELFFGEGSRLTVL.

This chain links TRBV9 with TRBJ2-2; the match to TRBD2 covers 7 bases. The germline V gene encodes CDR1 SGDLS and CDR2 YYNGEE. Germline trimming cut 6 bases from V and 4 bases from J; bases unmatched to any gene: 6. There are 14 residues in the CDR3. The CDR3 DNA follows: TGTGCCAGCACCCGGGGGGTCAGCACCGGGGAGCTGTTTTTT. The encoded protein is CASTRGVSTGELFF.

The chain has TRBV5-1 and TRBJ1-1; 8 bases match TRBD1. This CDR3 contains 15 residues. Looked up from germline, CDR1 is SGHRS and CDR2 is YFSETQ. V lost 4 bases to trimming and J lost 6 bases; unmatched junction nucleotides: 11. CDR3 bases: TGCGCCAGCAGCAGCGCCGGGACAGGTACTTCTGAAGCTTTCTTT. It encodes CASSSAGTGTSEAFF.

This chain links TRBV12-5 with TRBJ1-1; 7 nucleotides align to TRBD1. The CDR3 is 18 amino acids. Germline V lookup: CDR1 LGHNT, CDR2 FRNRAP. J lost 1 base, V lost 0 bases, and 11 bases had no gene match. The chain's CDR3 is CASGLVLSTGKGNTEAFF. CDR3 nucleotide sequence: TGTGCTAGTGGTTTGGTTCTCTCGACAGGGAAAGGGAACACTGAAGCTTTCTTT.

The CDR3 DNA is TGTGCCATCCCCCTGACTAGCGGCTCCTACGAGCAGTACTTC. It yields the protein CAIPLTSGSYEQYF. V usage is TRBV2 and J usage is TRBJ2-7, with TRBD2 matching over 9 bases. This CDR3 spans 14 amino acids. Per the germline V gene, CDR1 is SNHLY and CDR2 is FYNNEI. V dropped 10 bases and J dropped 0; count of bases not matched to a gene: 7.